This TCR beta chain was sequenced in a study of CD8 T cells in Susac syndrome. With random hexamers, reverse transcription was performed on about 0.45 to 1 ug of RNA. It was immunoSEQ multiplex PCR that amplified TCR beta CDR3 across 54 Vbeta and 13 Jbeta. TCRdb reprocessed the immunoSEQ multiplex PCR reads via MiXCR and lists one record per CDR3 protein. The table lists about 140,000 distinct CDR3 sequences, approximately 95% of them singletons. The germline V and J ends were trimmed by 0 bases and 5 bases, with 12 bases remaining between them. Germline V CDR1 and CDR2: SGDLS, YYNGEE. There are 14 residues in the CDR3. The sequenced target, TCR beta, came from blood CD8+ and CD4+ T cells. Control patients had untreated stable or active relapsing-remitting multiple sclerosis by revised McDonald criteria.

The chain has TRBV9 and TRBJ2-7, with D perhaps matching TRBD1 (6 bases). Sequences were obtained from CD4+ T cells from PBMCs. This clonotype was sampled from a human donor with multiple sclerosis. The CDR3 DNA follows: TGTGCCAGCAGCGTAGACAGGGTAACCCACGAGCAGTACTTC. This sequence encodes CASSVDRVTHEQYF. The full variable domain, with the rest looked up from reference TRBV9 and TRBJ2-7, is DSGVTQTPKHLITATGQRVTLRCSPRSGDLSVYWYQQSLDQGLQFLIQYYNGEERAKGNILERFSAQQFPDLHSELNLSSLELGDSALYFCASSVDRVTHEQYFGPGTRLTVT.